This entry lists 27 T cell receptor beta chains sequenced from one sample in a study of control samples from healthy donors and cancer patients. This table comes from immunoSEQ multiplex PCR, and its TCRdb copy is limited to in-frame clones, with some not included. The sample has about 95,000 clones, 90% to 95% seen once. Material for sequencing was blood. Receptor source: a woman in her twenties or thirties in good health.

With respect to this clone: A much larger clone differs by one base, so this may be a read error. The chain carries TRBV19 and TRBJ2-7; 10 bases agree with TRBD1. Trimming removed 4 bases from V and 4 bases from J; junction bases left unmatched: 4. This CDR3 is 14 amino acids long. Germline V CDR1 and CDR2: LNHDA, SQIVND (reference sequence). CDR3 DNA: TGTGCCAGTAGTACCGCGGGACAGGGGTACGAGCAGTACTTC. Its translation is CASSTAGQGYEQYF.

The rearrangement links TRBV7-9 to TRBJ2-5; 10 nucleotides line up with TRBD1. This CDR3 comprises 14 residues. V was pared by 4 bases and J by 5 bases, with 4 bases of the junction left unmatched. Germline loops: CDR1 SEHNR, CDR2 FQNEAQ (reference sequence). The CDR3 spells CASSSRTGGETQYF. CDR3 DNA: TGTGCCAGCAGCTCCAGGACAGGGGGGGAGACCCAGTACTTC.

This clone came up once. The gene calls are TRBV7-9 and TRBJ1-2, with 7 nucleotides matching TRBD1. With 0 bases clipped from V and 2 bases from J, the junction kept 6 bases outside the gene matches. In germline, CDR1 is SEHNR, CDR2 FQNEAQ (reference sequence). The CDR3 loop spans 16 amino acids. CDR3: CASSLADREPNYGYTF. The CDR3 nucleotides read TGTGCCAGCAGCTTAGCCGACAGGGAACCAAACTATGGCTACACCTTC.

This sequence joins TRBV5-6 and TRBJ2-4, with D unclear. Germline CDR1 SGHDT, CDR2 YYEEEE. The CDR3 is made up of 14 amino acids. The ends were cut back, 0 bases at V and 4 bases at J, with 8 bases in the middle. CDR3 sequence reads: CASSLGGRKNIQYF. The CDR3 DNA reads TGTGCCAGCAGCTTGGGAGGACGGAAAAACATTCAGTACTTC.

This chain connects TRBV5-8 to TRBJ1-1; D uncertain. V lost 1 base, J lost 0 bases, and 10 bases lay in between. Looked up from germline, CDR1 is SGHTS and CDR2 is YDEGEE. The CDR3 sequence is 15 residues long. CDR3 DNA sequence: TGTGCCAGCAGCTTGCAGAGTCTCATGAACACTGAAGCTTTCTTT. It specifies CASSLQSLMNTEAFF.

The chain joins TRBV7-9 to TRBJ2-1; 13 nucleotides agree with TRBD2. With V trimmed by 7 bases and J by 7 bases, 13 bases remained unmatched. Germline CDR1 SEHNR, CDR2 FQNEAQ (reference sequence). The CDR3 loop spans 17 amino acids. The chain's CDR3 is CASTPRTSGGAVNEQFF. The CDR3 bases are TGTGCCAGCACCCCAAGAACTAGCGGGGGGGCTGTAAATGAGCAGTTCTTC.

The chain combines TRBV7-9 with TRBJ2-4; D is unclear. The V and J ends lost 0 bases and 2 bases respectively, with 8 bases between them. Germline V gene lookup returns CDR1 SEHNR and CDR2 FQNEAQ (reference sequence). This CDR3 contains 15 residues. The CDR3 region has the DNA TGTGCCAGCAGCTTAGCCGGGTCCACCAAAAACATTCAGTACTTC. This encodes CASSLAGSTKNIQYF.

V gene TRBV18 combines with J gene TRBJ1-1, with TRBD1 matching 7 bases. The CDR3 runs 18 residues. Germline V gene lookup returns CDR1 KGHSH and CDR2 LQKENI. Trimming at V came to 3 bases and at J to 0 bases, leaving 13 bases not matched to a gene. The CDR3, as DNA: TGTGCCAGCTCACCTCAGATACCTAGGGGGCGGGTGAACACTGAAGCTTTCTTT. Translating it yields CASSPQIPRGRVNTEAFF.

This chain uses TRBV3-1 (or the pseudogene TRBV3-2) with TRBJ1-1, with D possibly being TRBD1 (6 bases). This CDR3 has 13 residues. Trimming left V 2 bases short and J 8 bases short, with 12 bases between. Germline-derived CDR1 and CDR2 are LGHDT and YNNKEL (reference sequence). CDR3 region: CASSQLGTGEAFF. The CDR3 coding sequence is TGTGCCAGCAGCCAACTGGGCACAGGGGAAGCTTTCTTT.

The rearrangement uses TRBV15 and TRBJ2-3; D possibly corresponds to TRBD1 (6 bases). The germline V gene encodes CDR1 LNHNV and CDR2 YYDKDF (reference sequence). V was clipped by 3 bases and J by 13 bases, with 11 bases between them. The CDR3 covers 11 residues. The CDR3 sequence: CATSRDSYKYF. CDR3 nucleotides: TGTGCCACCAGCAGGGACAGTTACAAGTATTTT.

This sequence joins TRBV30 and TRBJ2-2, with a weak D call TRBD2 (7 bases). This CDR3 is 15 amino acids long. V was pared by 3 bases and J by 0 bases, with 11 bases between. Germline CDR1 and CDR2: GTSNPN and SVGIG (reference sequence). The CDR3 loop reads CAWRREGANTGELFF. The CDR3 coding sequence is TGTGCCTGGAGAAGGGAGGGGGCGAACACCGGGGAGCTGTTTTTT.

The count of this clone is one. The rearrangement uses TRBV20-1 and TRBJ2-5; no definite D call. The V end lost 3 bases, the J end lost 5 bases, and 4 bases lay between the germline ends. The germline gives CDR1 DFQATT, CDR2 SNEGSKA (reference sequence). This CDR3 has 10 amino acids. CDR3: CSASVETQYF. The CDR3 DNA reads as TGCAGTGCTAGCGTCGAGACCCAGTACTTC.

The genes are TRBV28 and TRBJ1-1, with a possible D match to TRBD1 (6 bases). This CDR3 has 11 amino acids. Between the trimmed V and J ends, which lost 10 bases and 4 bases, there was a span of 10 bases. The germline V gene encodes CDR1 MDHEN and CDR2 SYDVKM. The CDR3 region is CATEGGTEAFF. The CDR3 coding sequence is TGTGCCACCGAAGGGGGCACTGAAGCTTTCTTT.

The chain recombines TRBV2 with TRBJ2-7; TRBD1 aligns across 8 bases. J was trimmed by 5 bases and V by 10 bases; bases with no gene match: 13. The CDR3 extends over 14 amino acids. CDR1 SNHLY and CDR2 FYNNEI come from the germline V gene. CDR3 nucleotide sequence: TGTGCCACCCATCGGACAGGGAAGGGAAACGAGCAGTACTTC. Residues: CATHRTGKGNEQYF.

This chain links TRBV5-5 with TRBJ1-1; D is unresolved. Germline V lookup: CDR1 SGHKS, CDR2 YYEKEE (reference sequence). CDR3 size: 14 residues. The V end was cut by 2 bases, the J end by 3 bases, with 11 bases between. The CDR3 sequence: CASSFVGRDTEAFF. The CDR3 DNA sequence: TGTGCCAGCAGCTTTGTGGGGAGAGACACTGAAGCTTTCTTT.

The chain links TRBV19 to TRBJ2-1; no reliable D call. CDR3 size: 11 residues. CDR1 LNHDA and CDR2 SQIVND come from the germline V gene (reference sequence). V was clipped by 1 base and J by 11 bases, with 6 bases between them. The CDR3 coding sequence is TGTGCCAGTAGTATAGCGGGCCAGCAGTTCTTC. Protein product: CASSIAGQQFF.

The CDR3 reads CASSYSIPLGGPQHF. The CDR3 DNA is TGTGCCAGCAGTTACTCCATCCCACTGGGAGGGCCCCAGCATTTT. This chain links TRBV6-5 with TRBJ1-5; no definite D call. The CDR3 is 15 residues long. From germline, CDR1 is MNHEY and CDR2 SVGAGI. Trimming cost V 0 bases and J 9 bases, with 15 bases left between them.

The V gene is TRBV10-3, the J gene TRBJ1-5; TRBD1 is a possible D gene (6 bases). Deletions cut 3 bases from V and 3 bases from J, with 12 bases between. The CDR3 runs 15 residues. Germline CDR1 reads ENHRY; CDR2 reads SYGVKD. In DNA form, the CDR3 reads TGTGCCATCAGTGAAACAGGGAGGGTCAATCAGCCCCAGCATTTT. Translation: CAISETGRVNQPQHF.

CDR3 DNA: TGTGCCAGCAGCCCTGACGGGCACCATGCTTTCTTT. Its translation: CASSPDGHHAFF. V gene TRBV5-4 combines with J gene TRBJ1-1, with no clear D. The CDR3 has 12 amino acids. V dropped 4 bases and J dropped 11 bases, with 15 bases sitting between them. CDR1 SGHNT and CDR2 YYREEE come from the germline V gene (reference sequence).

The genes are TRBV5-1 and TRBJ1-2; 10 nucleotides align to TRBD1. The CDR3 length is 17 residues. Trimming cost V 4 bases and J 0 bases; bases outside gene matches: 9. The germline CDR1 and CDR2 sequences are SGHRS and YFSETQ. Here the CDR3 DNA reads TGCGCCAGCAGCCTGCGACGACAGGGGGCCCCTAACTATGGCTACACCTTC. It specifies CASSLRRQGAPNYGYTF.

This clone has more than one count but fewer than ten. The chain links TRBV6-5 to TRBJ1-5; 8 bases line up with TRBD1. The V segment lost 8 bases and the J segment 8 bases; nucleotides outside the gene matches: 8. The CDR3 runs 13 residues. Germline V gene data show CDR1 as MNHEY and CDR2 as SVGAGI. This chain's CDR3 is CASSGQGGEPQHF. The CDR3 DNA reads TGTGCCAGCTCTGGACAGGGTGGGGAGCCCCAGCATTTT.

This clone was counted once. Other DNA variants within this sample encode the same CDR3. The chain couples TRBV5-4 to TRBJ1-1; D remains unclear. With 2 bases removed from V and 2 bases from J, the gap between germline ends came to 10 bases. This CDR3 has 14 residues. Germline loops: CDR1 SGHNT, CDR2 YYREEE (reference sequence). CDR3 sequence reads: CASSLRRGNTEAFF. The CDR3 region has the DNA TGTGCCAGCAGCTTACGACGGGGAAACACTGAAGCTTTCTTT.

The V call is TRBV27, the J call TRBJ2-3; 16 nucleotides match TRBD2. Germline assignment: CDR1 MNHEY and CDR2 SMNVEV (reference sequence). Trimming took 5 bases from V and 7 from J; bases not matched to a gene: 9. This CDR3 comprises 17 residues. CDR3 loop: CASSRGTSGRASNTQYF. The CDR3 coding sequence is TGTGCCAGCAGTCGTGGGACTAGCGGGAGGGCCTCAAATACGCAGTATTTT.

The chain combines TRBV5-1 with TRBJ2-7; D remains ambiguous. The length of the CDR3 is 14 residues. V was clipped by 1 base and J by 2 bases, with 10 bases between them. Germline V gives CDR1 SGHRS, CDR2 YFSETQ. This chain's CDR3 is CASSLSQAAYEQYF. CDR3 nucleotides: TGCGCCAGCAGCTTGAGCCAGGCTGCCTACGAGCAGTACTTC.

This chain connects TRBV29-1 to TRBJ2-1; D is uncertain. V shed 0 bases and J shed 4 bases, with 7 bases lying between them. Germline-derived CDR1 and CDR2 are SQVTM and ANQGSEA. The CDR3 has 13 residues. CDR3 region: CSVEDWLYNEQFF. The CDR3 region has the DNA TGCAGCGTTGAAGATTGGCTGTACAATGAGCAGTTCTTC.

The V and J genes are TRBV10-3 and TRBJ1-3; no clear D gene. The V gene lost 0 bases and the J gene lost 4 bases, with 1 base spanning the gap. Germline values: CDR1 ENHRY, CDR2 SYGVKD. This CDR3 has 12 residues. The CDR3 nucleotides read TGTGCCATCAGTGAGTCGGGAAACACCATATATTTT. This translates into CAISESGNTIYF.

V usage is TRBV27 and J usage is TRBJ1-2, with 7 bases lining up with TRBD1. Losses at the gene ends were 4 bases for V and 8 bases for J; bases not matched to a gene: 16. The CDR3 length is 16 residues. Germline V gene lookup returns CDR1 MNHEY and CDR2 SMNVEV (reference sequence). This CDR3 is CASSSPPQGGSRGYTF. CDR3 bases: TGTGCCAGCAGTTCCCCCCCCCAGGGGGGGTCTAGAGGCTACACCTTC.